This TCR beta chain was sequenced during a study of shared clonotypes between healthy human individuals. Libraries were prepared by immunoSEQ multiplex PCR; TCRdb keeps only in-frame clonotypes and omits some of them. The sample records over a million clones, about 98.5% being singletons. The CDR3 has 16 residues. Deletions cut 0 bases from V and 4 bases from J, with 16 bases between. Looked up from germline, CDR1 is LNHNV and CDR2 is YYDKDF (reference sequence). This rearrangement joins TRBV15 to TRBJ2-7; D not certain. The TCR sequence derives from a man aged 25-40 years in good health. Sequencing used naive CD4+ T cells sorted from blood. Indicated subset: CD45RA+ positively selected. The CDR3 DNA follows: TGTGCCACCAGCAGAGATTTCGAACGGGTTGTGTACGAGCAGTACTTC. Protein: CATSRDFERVVYEQYF.